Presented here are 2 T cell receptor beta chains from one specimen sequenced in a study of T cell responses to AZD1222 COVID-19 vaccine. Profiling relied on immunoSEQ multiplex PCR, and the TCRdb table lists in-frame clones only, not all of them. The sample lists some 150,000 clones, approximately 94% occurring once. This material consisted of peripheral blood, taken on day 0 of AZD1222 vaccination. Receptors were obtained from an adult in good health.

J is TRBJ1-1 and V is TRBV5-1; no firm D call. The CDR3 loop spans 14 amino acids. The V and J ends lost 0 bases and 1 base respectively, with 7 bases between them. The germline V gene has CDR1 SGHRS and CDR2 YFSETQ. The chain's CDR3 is CASSLASTNTEAFF. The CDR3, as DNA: TGCGCCAGCAGCTTGGCATCGACGAACACTGAAGCTTTCTTT. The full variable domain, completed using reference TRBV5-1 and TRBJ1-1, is KAGVTQTPRYLIKTRGQQVTLSCSPISGHRSVSWYQQTPGQGLQFLFEYFSETQRNKGNFPGRFSGRQFSNSRSEMNVSTLELGDSALYLCASSLASTNTEAFFGQGTRLTVV.

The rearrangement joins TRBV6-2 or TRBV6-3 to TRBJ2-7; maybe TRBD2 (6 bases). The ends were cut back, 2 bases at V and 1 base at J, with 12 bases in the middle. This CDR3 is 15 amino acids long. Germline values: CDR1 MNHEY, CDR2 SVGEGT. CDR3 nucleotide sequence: TGTGCCAGCAGTTACGGCGGGGCCCCTTCCTACGAGCAGTACTTC. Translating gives CASSYGGAPSYEQYF.